This T cell receptor beta chain was captured by sequencing in a study of T cells in Graves' hyperthyroidism and ophthalmopathy. The CDR3 sequence is 14 residues long. After removal of 2 bases from V and 7 bases from J, the junction contained 8 bases not matched to a gene. CDR1 is DFQATT and CDR2 is SNEGSKA in the germline V gene (reference sequence). The TCR beta CDR3 regions underwent amplification using RNA transcripts as the source. During a first-round RT-PCR of the TCR CDR3, the HTBI primer set was used. TCRdb analysed the multiplex PCR reads with MiXCR anew, one entry per CDR3 protein. The sample lists hundreds of thousands of distinct CDR3 sequences, less than 20% seen once, with roughly 15% in the top ten. Ten or more counts support this clonotype. The study based diagnoses on clinical symptoms, serum thyroxine and TRAb, thyroid ultrasound and orbital computed tomography.

The source is a young woman with Graves' hyperthyroidism. The V gene is TRBV20-1, the J gene TRBJ2-7; TRBD2 agrees at 10 bases. The specimen sequenced was blood. The CDR3 spells CSARSGTSVREQYF. The CDR3 DNA reads as TGCAGTGCTAGAAGTGGGACTAGCGTCAGGGAGCAGTACTTC.